This TCR beta chain came from a study of cytomegalovirus exposure and HLA in healthy donors. General study findings and limits: Reportedly, TCR beta sequences accurately predicted HLA-A and HLA-B alleles in most subjects.

Details on this clone: Its matching antigen is unknown.

PCR was performed using 60 Vbeta and 13 Jbeta primers. The protocol was immunoSEQ multiplex PCR, while the TCRdb copy is restricted to in-frame clones and leaves out a portion. Of more than 130,000 clones in the sample, about 74% were seen once. This TCR was recovered from a woman in her forties or fifties in good health and CMV-seronegative. Specimen: PBMCs.

CDR3 loop: CASSLYGSGGTEAFF. CDR3 coding DNA: TGTGCCAGCAGCTTGTATGGGTCGGGTGGAACTGAAGCTTTCTTT. J is TRBJ1-1 and V is TRBV5-6; D remains unclear. Germline CDR1 and CDR2: SGHDT and YYEEEE. This CDR3 has 15 amino acids. V lost 1 base and J 5 bases, leaving 15 bases between the germline ends.